This TCR beta chain was captured in a study of T cells expressing NK-cell markers. Turning to the study itself: From sorted CD3+CD56+NKG2C+, CD3+CD56+NKG2C- and CD3+CD56-NKG2C+ T cells came the TCR beta repertoires. Sequenced donors, eight in total, included seven who were HCMV-seropositive and one who was seronegative.

This CDR3 has 12 amino acids. TCRdb reprocessed the 5' RACE reads, keeping one entry per CDR3 protein, no DNA. Its clone listing holds some 110,000 distinct CDR3 sequences. The sequenced sample was blood T cells: a sorted CD56 or NKG2C T cell subset, CD4+ or CD8+ T cells, or bulk PBMC T cells (not recorded which). This chain links TRBV12-3 or TRBV12-4 with TRBJ2-7; no DNA is available, so the TRBD1 call from TCRdb remains unchecked. The receptor comes from a woman aged 18-69 years in good health. CDR3 amino acids: CASTMGGDEQYF.